The T cell receptor (beta chain) under discussion was sequenced for a study of CD8 T cells in ankylosing spondylitis. Notes on the study in general: A TCR beta motif of about eight highly homologous variants seemed to mark ankylosing spondylitis blood. Several of the motif variants were reported before in synovial fluid and blood from reactive arthritis.

As to this clonotype: The antigen remains unidentified.

The CDR3 is 15 amino acids. V lost 6 bases and J lost 4, with 15 bases in between. Germline V gene lookup returns CDR1 MNHNS and CDR2 SASEGT. A quantitative 5'-RACE method, one with molecular barcodes, was used to make TCR beta libraries. TCRdb reprocessed the 5' RACE reads with MiXCR, giving one entry per CDR3 protein. The sample includes about 88,000 distinct CDR3 sequences, around 30% of them seen just once. The clonotype originates from a male donor with ankylosing spondylitis or in good health (not recorded which). The sample comprised blood, either unsorted or a sorted T cell fraction (not recorded which). The V and J genes are TRBV6-1 and TRBJ2-2; D is unresolved. In DNA form, the CDR3 reads TGTGCCAGCAGAAGGGATCGCGGCTCCACCGGGGAGCTGTTTTTT. Amino acid sequence: CASRRDRGSTGELFF.